The T cell receptor beta chain under discussion was sequenced for a study of blood T cells in healthy people across ages (dated by TCRdb to between 2015 and 2017). Notes on the research overall: Template switching captured roughly one uniquely barcoded TCR beta cDNA molecule per two T cells in model experiments. To avoid experimental bias, donors of different ages were randomly spread across the sequencing lanes. Age-related changes in TCR beta repertoire diversity were measured in the study by deep sequencing normalized with unique cDNA molecular identifiers. The donors were divided into four age groups: young (average around 17 years), middle-aged (approximately 41), aged (approximately 62) and long-lived (roughly 82). For two donors (one aged 18 to 30 and one aged 80 or older), the study analyzed two additional independent replicas of 1 million unique cDNA reads from the same blood draw. The paper's findings and limits, for the study overall: Because profiling used bulk unsorted PBMCs, naive and antigen-experienced compartments could not be compared conclusively. Because donor CMV infection status was unknown, age-related changes in expanded clonotypes were potentially confounded. The percentage of naive T cells measured by flow cytometry correlated strongly with observed TCR beta diversity. Estimates of total diversity based on one million sequenced T cells were regarded as lower bounds and as underestimates. Compared with the aged group, more naive CD4+ T cells, fewer expanded clones and increased TCR diversity were shown by the long-lived group, suggesting age selection. Observed TCR beta diversity per million T cells fell roughly linearly with age, and a significant reduction was already apparent by age roughly 40.

Including cysteine and phenylalanine, the CDR3 has 14 amino acids. CDR3 DNA is the only sequence kept; it has 42 bases, read in frame from the first base. The germline V gene supplies CDR1 ENHRY and CDR2 SYGVKD. Ends trimmed: V by 6 bases, J by 5 bases; bases unmatched to a gene: 4. Libraries were prepared through 5' RACE. TCRdb lists the instrument as Illumina HiSeq 2500. The second PCR ran for roughly 7 to 11 cycles and used a J-beta primer mix along with a sample-barcoded 5' primer. A unique molecular identifier was introduced onto each TCR beta cDNA molecule by a template-switch 5' adaptor carrying 12 random nucleotides. Each sample yielded at least 2.5 million CDR3-containing paired-end reads. All of the RNA was converted into first-strand cDNA using the Mint cDNA synthesis kit, with a TRBC-specific oligonucleotide serving as the primer. Following uracil-DNA glycosylase treatment, a first 18-cycle PCR with universal primers M1SS and BC2_uni_R was performed on all cDNA. The authors' analysis ran thus. For normalization, 1 million high-quality reads were randomly selected from each sample, with every read carrying a distinct molecular identifier. Reads sharing molecular identifiers were discarded rather than binned into consensus sequences. CDR3 identification, clonotype clustering and error correction used MiTCR with a Q25 quality threshold and the strictest error-elimination algorithm. Lower-bound total TCR beta diversity was estimated with a nonparametric unseen species model using Euler transformation. TCRdb applied fastp at Q25 and MiXCR to the public reads, then kept only in-frame beta chains. CDR3 protein duplicates are merged, each entry listing the most common genes and DNA. These V and J calls rely on TCRdb rather than the paper's analysis. For this sample the table gives hundreds of thousands of distinct CDR3 sequences, of which roughly 45% were detected only once. 20% to 25% of the sample is in the top ten clones.

The donors were some 39 Caucasian individuals from Russia, aged 6 to 90 years, who were systemically healthy. Each donor gave around 9.9 milliliters of peripheral blood, collected into EDTA-treated Vacutainer tubes. PBMCs were isolated by Ficoll-Paque density-gradient centrifugation, with at least 6.5 million obtained per sample. Total RNA was extracted from PBMCs with Trizol reagent, with at least 6 micrograms obtained per sample. For every donor, an aliquot of PBMCs went through flow cytometry to measure the percentages of naive CD45RAhigh/CD27high T cells. This clonotype came up a few times. Its antigen is currently not known. Base qualities were left out, and no much larger clone turns up one base away.

The material sequenced was blood. The source of this sequence is a woman aged 55-75 years in good health. The V and J genes are TRBV10-3 and TRBJ1-4, with TRBD1 identical over 9 junction bases. In nucleotide form, the sequence is TGTGCCATCAGAGCCGGGACAGGGAATGAAAAACTGTTTTTT. It translates as CAIRAGTGNEKLFF.